The present T cell receptor (beta chain) was sequenced within a study of CD8 T cells in Susac syndrome (dated by TCRdb to 2018 to 2020). For the wider study: Among the sequenced Susac syndrome patients, about 6 had clinically active disease and roughly eight were in clinical remission. Susac syndrome patients were therapy-naive, on corticosteroids (some also receiving IVIg), or on IVIg alone at blood withdrawal. The study used repertoire sequencing to test whether antigen drove CD8+ T cell activation and differentiation in Susac syndrome.

High-throughput TCR beta sequencing profiled peripheral blood CD8+ and CD4+ T cells from healthy donors, Susac syndrome patients and multiple sclerosis patients. The Susac syndrome patients fulfilled recently defined diagnostic criteria for definite or probable disease. Bulk CD8+ and CD4+ T cells were purified by magnetic negative isolation, whereas CD8+ TEMRA cells were enriched by FACS. Blood was collected in EDTA tubes and processed within 24 hours, with PBMCs isolated through density gradient centrifugation. PBMCs intended for TCR sequencing were cryopreserved in liquid nitrogen and were subsequently thawed in a 37 degrees C water bath. Purity of sorted or isolated CD4+, CD8+ and CD8+ TEMRA cells was at least 90%. Between the V and J ends, shortened by 6 bases and 9 bases respectively, the junction contains 12 bases. Including the terminal cysteine and phenylalanine, the CDR3 comprises 12 residues. Only CDR3 DNA is held: 36 bases, read in frame from base 1. CDR1 and CDR2 are read off the germline V gene (reference sequence) as MNHNY and SVGAGI.

Overall study results and their limits: The CD4+ T cell repertoire of patients with Susac syndrome showed no detectable clonal expansion. The study acknowledged that relatively few individuals were included in the TCR sequencing and HLA analysis.

As for this clonotype: This clone's antigen is unknown. Base qualities are not at hand, and no much larger clone is one base apart.

RNA was extracted with the RNeasy kit and roughly 0.45 to 1 ug was reverse transcribed using random hexamers. The immunoSEQ multiplex PCR assay, covering 54 Vbeta and 13 Jbeta segments, was used to amplify TCR beta CDR3 regions. To correct PCR amplification bias, a synthetic template baseline was used for both primer optimization and computational correction. Under the source paper's analysis protocol: Reads were assigned to V, D and J genes according to IMGT and analyzed in immunoSEQ Analyzer, with only productive sequences retained. Clonality was computed as one minus Shannon entropy normalized by log2 of the number of productive unique sequences. For each patient and control, public and private clones were evaluated among the 100 most prevalent clones. Susac-specific clones were defined as absent from healthy and MS cohorts, 850 to 1,300 published viral clones and other ImmuneACCESS disease sequences. TCRdb trimmed public reads at Q25 via fastp, called clones via MiXCR and kept in-frame beta chains. Every distinct CDR3 protein forms one entry, paired with its most common genes and DNA. For this entry, the V and J calls and clone size follow TCRdb and not the study's own pipeline. Present in this sample are 150,000 or so distinct CDR3 sequences, just under 95% of which were seen just once. In total, the top ten clones hold 0.13% to 0.15% of the sample.

The sequenced sample was CD4+ T cells from PBMCs. The origin of this receptor is a human donor with Susac syndrome. The rearrangement joined TRBV6-6 to TRBJ2-1; TRBD2 is perhaps the D gene, given 5 matching bases. The CDR3 has the sequence CASSLLGLEQFF. The sequenced DNA: TGTGCCAGCAGCTTACTCGGACTTGAGCAGTTCTTC.